Included here is one TCR beta chain sequence, with context. A read error is possible here, since a much larger clone lies one base away. The data belong to a study of glioma-infiltrating T cells. V gave up 7 bases and J gave up 4 bases, with 12 bases separating them. Germline V gives CDR1 SGHTA, CDR2 FQGNSA. The CDR3 covers 13 residues. The iRepertoire nested amplicon-rescue multiplex PCR amplified TCR alpha and beta CDR3s from RNA. TCRdb reprocessed the multiplex PCR reads with MiXCR, giving one entry per CDR3 protein. This repertoire shows 100,000 to 150,000 distinct CDR3 sequences, approximately 26% found once; its top ten account for around 28%.

This TCR derives from a human donor with low-grade glioma or glioblastoma, undergoing nonglioma brain surgery, or in good health (not recorded which). The specimen was glioma tissue, nonneoplastic brain tissue, or PBMCs (not recorded which). This chain connects TRBV7-2 to TRBJ2-3; tentatively, D is TRBD1 (5 bases). The DNA of the CDR3 is TGTGCCAGCACCCAGGGTGAAGCAGATACGCAGTATTTT. Encoded protein: CASTQGEADTQYF. Variable domain in full (rest from reference TRBV7-2 and TRBJ2-3): GAGVSQSPSNKVTEKGKDVELRCDPISGHTALYWYRQSLGQGLEFLIYFQGNSAPDKSGLPSDRFSAERTGGSVSTLTIQRTQQEDSAVYLCASTQGEADTQYFGPGTRLTVL.